This TCR beta chain derives from a study of read filtering for tumor transcriptome and immune sequencing. Study context: Among patients, 17 to 20 were male and 14 female, aged about 40 to 90 (mean roughly 63).

Study-wide findings and caveats: Dropping single-read clonotypes raised IR-seq and RNA-seq shared-clonotype correlation.

This clonotype was seen many times. What it recognizes is unknown. This library used approximately 390 ng RNA and molecular barcoded adaptors spanning alpha/delta and beta/gamma chains. TCRdb itself ran the reads through MiXCR, one entry per CDR3 protein. Altogether tens of thousands of distinct CDR3 sequences are present, around a fifth being singletons, with the ten largest covering roughly 10%. V lost 5 bases and J lost 1, with 13 bases in between. Looked up from germline, CDR1 is SGHRS and CDR2 is YFSETQ. This CDR3 has 15 amino acids. Sequencing was carried out using a population of CD138-negative cells sorted from bone marrow. This chain links TRBV5-1 with TRBJ1-5, with a possible D match to TRBD1 (6 bases). The source of this sequence is a donor aged 40 or over with multiple myeloma. The CDR3 here is CASSPFQGSNQPQHF. The DNA of the CDR3 is TGCGCCAGCAGTCCCTTCCAGGGGAGCAATCAGCCCCAGCATTTT.